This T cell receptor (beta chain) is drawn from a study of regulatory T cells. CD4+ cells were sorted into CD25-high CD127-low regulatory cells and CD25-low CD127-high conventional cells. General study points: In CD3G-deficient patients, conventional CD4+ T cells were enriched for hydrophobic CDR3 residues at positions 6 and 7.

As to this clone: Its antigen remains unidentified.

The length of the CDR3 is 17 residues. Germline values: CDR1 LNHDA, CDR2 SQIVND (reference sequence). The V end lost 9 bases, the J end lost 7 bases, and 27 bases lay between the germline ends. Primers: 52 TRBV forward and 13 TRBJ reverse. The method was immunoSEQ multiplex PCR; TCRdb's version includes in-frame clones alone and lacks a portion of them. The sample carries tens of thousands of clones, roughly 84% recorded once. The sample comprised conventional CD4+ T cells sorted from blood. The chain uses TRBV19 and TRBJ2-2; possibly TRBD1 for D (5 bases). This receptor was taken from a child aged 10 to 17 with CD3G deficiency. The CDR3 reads CASRNPTKRVGDGELFF. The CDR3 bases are TGTGCCAGCCGGAACCCTACGAAAAGGGTAGGGGACGGGGAGCTGTTTTTT.